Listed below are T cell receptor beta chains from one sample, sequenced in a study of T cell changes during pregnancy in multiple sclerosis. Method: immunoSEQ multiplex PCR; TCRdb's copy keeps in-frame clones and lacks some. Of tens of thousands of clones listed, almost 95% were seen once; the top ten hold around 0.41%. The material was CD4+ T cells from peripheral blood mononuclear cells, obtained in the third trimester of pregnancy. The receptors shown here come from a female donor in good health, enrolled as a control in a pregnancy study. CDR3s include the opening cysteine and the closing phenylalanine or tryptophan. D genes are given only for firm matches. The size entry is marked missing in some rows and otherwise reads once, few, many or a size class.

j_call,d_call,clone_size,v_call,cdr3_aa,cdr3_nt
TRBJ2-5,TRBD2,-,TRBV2,CASRVGLAGGPGETQYF,TGTGCCAGCAGGGTGGGACTAGCGGGGGGGCCGGGGGAGACCCAGTACTTC
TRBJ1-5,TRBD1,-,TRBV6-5,CASSYRFDRGNQPQHF,TGTGCCAGCAGTTATAGGTTCGACAGGGGGAATCAGCCCCAGCATTTT
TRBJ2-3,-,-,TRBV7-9,CASSPHPTDTQYF,TGTGCCAGCAGCCCCCATCCCACAGATACGCAGTATTTT
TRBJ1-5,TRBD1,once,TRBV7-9,CASSSAGGVNQPQHF,TGTGCCAGCAGCTCGGCAGGGGGAGTCAATCAGCCCCAGCATTTT
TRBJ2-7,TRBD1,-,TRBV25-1,CASSGTGSEQYF,TGTGCCAGCTCCGGGACAGGGAGCGAGCAGTACTTC
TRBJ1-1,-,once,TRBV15,CATSNRGGVNTEAFF,TGTGCCACCAGCAATAGGGGAGGCGTGAACACTGAAGCTTTCTTT
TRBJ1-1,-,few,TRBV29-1,CSVEAGVARDTEAFF,TGCAGCGTTGAAGCCGGGGTGGCTCGGGACACTGAAGCTTTCTTT
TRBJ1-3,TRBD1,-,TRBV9,CASSAATGGGNTIYF,TGTGCCAGCAGCGCCGCAACAGGGGGCGGAAACACCATATATTTT
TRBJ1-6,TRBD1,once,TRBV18,CASSPMTGAASYNSPLHF,TGTGCCAGCTCACCCATGACAGGGGCGGCCTCCTATAATTCACCCCTCCACTTT
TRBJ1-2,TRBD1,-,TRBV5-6,CASREGARGYTF,TGTGCCAGCAGGGAGGGGGCGCGAGGCTACACCTTC
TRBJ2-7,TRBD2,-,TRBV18,CASSPGGTGSYEQYF,TGTGCCAGCTCACCGGGGGGGACGGGATCCTACGAGCAGTACTTC
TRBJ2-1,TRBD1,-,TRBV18,CASSPGQVSYNEQFF,TGTGCCAGCTCACCAGGACAGGTTTCCTACAATGAGCAGTTCTTC
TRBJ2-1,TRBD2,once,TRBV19,CASSMQRGYNEQFF,TGTGCCAGTAGTATGCAGCGGGGTTACAATGAGCAGTTCTTC
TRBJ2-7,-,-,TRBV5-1,CASRLQGSSGEQYF,TGCGCCAGCAGGTTACAGGGATCTTCGGGCGAGCAGTACTTC
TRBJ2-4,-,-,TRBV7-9,CASSRAVGSEAKNIQYF,TGTGCCAGCAGTCGGGCTGTGGGGAGCGAGGCCAAAAACATTCAGTACTTC
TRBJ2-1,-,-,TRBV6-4,CASSDGAGEGNEQFF,TGTGCCAGCAGTGACGGGGCAGGGGAAGGCAATGAGCAGTTCTTC
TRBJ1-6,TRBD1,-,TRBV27,CASGIGTGGTSPLHF,TGTGCCAGCGGAATAGGGACAGGGGGCACTTCACCCCTCCACTTT
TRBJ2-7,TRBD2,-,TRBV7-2,CASSRGGEYEQYF,TGTGCCAGCTCACGCGGGGGGGAATACGAGCAGTACTTC
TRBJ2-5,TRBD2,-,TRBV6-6,CASSPRLAEETQYF,TGTGCCAGCAGTCCTAGACTAGCCGAAGAGACCCAGTACTTC
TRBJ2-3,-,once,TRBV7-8,CASSLYRAGTDTQYF,TGTGCCAGCAGCTTGTACAGGGCAGGCACAGATACGCAGTATTTT
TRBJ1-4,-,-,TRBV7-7,CASSLRGGSEKLFF,TGTGCTAGCAGCCTCCGGGGGGGCAGTGAAAAACTGTTTTTT
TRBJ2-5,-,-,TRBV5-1,CASSPARFEQETQYF,TGCGCCAGCAGCCCCGCCAGGTTTGAGCAAGAGACCCAGTACTTC
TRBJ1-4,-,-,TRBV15,CATTGTLGTNEKLFF,TGTGCCACCACCGGCACCCTAGGAACTAATGAAAAACTGTTTTTT
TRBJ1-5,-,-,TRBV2,CASGPLRDQPQHF,TGTGCCAGCGGTCCCCTCCGGGATCAGCCCCAGCATTTT
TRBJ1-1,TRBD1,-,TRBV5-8,CASSLYLRGSVAFF,TGTGCCAGCAGCTTGTACCTCAGGGGGAGTGTTGCTTTCTTT
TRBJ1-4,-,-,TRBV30,CAWSVVQGFSEKLFF,TGTGCCTGGAGTGTAGTCCAGGGGTTTAGTGAAAAACTGTTTTTT
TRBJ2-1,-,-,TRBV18,CASSPPLGGSRGNEQFF,TGTGCCAGCTCACCACCCCTCGGGGGAAGCCGCGGTAATGAGCAGTTCTTC
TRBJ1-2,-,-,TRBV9,CASSALGLNYGYTF,TGTGCCAGCAGCGCGCTAGGACTTAACTATGGCTACACCTTC
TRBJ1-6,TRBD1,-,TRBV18,CASSPTGTANSPLHF,TGTGCCAGCTCACCCACCGGGACAGCTAATTCACCCCTCCACTTT
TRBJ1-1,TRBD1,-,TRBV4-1,CASSQDGGTEDTEAFF,TGCGCCAGCAGCCAAGATGGGGGGACAGAAGACACTGAAGCTTTCTTT
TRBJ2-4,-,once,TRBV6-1,CASSELGRAKNIQYF,TGTGCCAGCAGTGAATTAGGGAGGGCCAAAAACATTCAGTACTTC
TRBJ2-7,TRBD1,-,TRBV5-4,CASSRETGQTYEQYF,TGTGCCAGCAGCAGAGAGACGGGACAGACCTACGAGCAGTACTTC
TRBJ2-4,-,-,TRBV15,CATSRGGGSQNIQYF,TGTGCCACCAGCAGAGGCGGCGGGTCGCAAAACATTCAGTACTTC
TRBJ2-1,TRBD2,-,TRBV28,CASSSSGGANEQFF,TGTGCCAGCAGTTCGAGCGGGGGGGCCAATGAGCAGTTCTTC
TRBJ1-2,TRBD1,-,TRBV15,CATSGDSLANYGYTF,TGTGCCACCAGCGGGGACAGCTTGGCTAACTATGGCTACACCTTC
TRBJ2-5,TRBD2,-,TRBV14,CASSHRRTSGGYGGETQYF,TGTGCCAGCAGCCACAGGAGGACTAGCGGGGGTTATGGCGGAGAGACCCAGTACTTC
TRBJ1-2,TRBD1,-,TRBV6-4,CASSDSRGRTGGFHYGYTF,TGTGCCAGCAGTGACTCGAGGGGGAGGACAGGGGGCTTTCACTATGGCTACACCTTC
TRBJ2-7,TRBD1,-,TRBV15,CATSRPRGQSYEQYF,TGTGCCACCAGCAGACCTAGGGGACAGTCTTACGAGCAGTACTTC